This T cell receptor (beta chain) was captured by sequencing in a study of T-cell memory formation after mild COVID-19. Study results and limitations: Within pre-infection memory, some responding clones were found, suggesting cross-reactive memory joined.

TCRdb reprocessed the 5' RACE reads with MiXCR, giving one entry per CDR3 protein. The data show about 320,000 distinct CDR3 sequences, with approximately 15% seen just once and over 20% held by the top ten. This clonotype was seen only a few times. What it binds is unknown. V was shortened by 3 bases and J by 3 bases, with 11 bases between the two germline ends. The CDR3 contains 14 residues. Germline CDR1 is SGHTA and CDR2 is FQGNSA. The J gene is TRBJ1-2, the V gene TRBV7-2; no definite D call. This sequence was found in a man aged 18 to 30 who had mild COVID-19 (a few samples of this study predate the infection). Cell type and time point are not known. The sequenced sample was PBMCs or a T cell subset sorted from them (not recorded which). The CDR3 loop is CASSFSTQHYGYTF. CDR3 in DNA: TGTGCCAGCAGCTTTTCGACACAACACTATGGCTACACCTTC. The variable domain in full, completed from reference TRBV7-2 and TRBJ1-2, reads GAGVSQSPSNKVTEKGKDVELRCDPISGHTALYWYRQSLGQGLEFLIYFQGNSAPDKSGLPSDRFSAERTGGSVSTLTIQRTQQEDSAVYLCASSFSTQHYGYTFGSGTRLTVV.